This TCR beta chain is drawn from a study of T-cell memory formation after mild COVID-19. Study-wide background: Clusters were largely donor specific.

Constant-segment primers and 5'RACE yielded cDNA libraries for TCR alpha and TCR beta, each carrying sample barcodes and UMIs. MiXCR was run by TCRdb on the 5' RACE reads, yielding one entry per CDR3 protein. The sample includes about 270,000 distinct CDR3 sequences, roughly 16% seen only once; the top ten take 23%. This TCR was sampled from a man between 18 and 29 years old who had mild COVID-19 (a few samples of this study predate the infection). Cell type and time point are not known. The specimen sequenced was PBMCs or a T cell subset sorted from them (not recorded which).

CDR3 amino acids: CASRGRFIANNEQFF. CDR3 DNA: TGTGCCAGCAGAGGACGGTTTATCGCCAACAATGAGCAGTTCTTC. The chain uses TRBV6-2 or TRBV6-3 and TRBJ2-1; D not resolved. The germline CDR1 and CDR2 sequences are MNHEY and SVGEGT. Trimming left V 6 bases short and J 5 bases short, with 17 bases between. The CDR3 contains 15 residues.